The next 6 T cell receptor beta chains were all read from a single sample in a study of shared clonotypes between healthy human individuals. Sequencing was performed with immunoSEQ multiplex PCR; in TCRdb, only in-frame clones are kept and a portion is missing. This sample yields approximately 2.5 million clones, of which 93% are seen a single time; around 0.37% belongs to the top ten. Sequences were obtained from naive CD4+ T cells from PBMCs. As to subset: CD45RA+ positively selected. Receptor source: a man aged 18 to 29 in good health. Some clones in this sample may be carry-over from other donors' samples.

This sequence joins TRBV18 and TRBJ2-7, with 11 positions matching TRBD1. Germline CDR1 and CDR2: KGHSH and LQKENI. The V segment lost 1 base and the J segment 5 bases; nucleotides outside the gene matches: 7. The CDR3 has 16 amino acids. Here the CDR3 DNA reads TGTGCCAGCTCACCACTTCCGGGACAGGGGGACGACGAGCAGTACTTC. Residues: CASSPLPGQGDDEQYF.

CDR3 region: CASSLDRRTQYF. CDR3 nucleotide sequence: TGTGCCAGCAGCTTGGACCGTAGGACGCAGTATTTT. The genes are TRBV5-4 and TRBJ2-3; D is unclear. In germline, CDR1 is SGHNT, CDR2 YYREEE (reference sequence). The CDR3 has 12 residues. The germline V and J ends were trimmed by 0 bases and 9 bases, with 8 bases remaining between them.

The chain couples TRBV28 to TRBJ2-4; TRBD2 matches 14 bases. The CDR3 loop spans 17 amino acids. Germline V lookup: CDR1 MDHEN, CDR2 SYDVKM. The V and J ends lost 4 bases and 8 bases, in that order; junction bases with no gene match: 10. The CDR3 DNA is TGTGCCAGCAGTTCCCCGGGACTAGCGGGGGATGAGTACATTCAGTACTTC. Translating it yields CASSSPGLAGDEYIQYF.

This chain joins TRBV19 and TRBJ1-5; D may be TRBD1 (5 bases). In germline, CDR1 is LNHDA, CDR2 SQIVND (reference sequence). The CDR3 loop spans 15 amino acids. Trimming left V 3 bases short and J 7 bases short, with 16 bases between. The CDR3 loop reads CASSMRSGGFQPQHF. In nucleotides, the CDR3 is TGTGCCAGTAGTATGAGGTCTGGGGGTTTCCAGCCCCAGCATTTT.

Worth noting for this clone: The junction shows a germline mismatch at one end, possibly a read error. The chain's CDR3 is CASSLTGVSGSGSYEQYF. CDR3 DNA sequence: TGTGCCAGCAGCCTAACTGGGGTCAGCGGTTCCGGCTCCTACGAGCAGTACTTC. V gene TRBV7-3 combines with J gene TRBJ2-7, with a tentative D call TRBD2 (5 bases). This CDR3 comprises 18 residues. Germline V gives CDR1 SGHTA, CDR2 FQGTGA.

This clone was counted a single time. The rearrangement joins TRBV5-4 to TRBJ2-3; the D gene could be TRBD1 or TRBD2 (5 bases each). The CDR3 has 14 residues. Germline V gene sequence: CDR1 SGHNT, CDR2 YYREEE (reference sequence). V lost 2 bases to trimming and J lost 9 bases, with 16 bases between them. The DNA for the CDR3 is TGTGCCAGCAGCTTTGGCAGGGAGATAGCCACGCAGTATTTT. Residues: CASSFGREIATQYF.